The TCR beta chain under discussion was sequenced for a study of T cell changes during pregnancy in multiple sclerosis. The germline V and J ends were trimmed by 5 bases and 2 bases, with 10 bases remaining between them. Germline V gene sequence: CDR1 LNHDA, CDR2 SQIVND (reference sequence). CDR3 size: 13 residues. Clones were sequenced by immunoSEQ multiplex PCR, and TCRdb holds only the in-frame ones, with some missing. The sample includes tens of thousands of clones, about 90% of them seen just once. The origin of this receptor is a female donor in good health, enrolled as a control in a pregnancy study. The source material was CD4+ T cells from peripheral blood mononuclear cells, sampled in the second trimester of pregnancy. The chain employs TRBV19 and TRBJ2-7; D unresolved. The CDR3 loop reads CASSPTVTYEQYF. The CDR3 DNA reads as TGTGCCAGTAGTCCTACGGTGACCTACGAGCAGTACTTC. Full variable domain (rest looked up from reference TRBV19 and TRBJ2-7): DGGITQSPKYLFRKEGQNVTLSCEQNLNHDAMYWYRQDPGQGLRLIYYSQIVNDFQKGDIAEGYSVSREKKESFPLTVTSAQKNPTAFYLCASSPTVTYEQYFGPGTRLTVT.